This T cell receptor (beta chain) was recovered during a study of blood T cell repertoires in COVID-19. For the study at large: Sites in the United States, Italy and Spain provided acute and convalescent COVID-19 samples.

Some clones are missing from TCRdb's copy, which holds only in-frame ones; the method was immunoSEQ multiplex PCR. The sample has over 110,000 clones; approximately 84% are singletons. Germline CDR1 reads SGHAT; CDR2 reads FQNNGV. The CDR3 spans 16 residues. Trimming removed 1 base from V and 7 bases from J; junction bases left unmatched: 8. This TCR was recovered from a man aged 40-50 years with acute COVID-19. J is TRBJ2-1 and V is TRBV11-2, with 9 nucleotides matching TRBD2. Sequencing was performed on PBMCs or T cells enriched from blood (not recorded which). CDR3: CASSLVIGGRANEQFF. DNA of the CDR3: TGTGCCAGCAGCTTAGTAATAGGCGGGAGGGCAAATGAGCAGTTCTTC.